Listed below are T cell receptor beta chains from one sample, sequenced in a study of vaccination effects on CD4 cells after COVID-19. Measured with immunoSEQ multiplex PCR; TCRdb has only the in-frame clones, and not every one. The table lists about 15,000 clones, just under 70% of them singletons. These TCRs' antigens remain unknown. The sample here was CD4+ T cells from PBMCs cultured with SARS-CoV-2 spike peptides, taken after COVID-19 vaccination. The receptors stem from a human donor who received a COVID-19 vaccine. Each CDR3 is given with its conserved first and last residue. A D gene is named only where the DNA matches it firmly. The size of a clone is reported for some rows only, either as once, few or many, or as a class for expanded clones.

CDR3aa	CDR3nt	j_gene	d_gene	abundance	v_gene
CASSTGFQPQHF	TGTGCCAGCAGTACAGGGTTTCAGCCCCAGCATTTT	TRBJ1-5	.	.	TRBV9
CAISESGREETQYF	TGTGCCATCAGTGAGTCGGGTAGGGAAGAGACCCAGTACTTC	TRBJ2-5	.	.	TRBV10-3
CASSRGQETQYF	TGTGCCAGCTCGAGGGGACAAGAGACCCAGTACTTC	TRBJ2-5	.	.	TRBV2
CSASRGGGGSNQPQHF	TGCAGTGCTAGTCGAGGTGGGGGGGGGAGCAATCAGCCCCAGCATTTT	TRBJ1-5	.	.	TRBV20-1
CASSGNRGRGTEAFF	TGTGCCAGCAGTGGGAACAGGGGACGTGGCACTGAAGCTTTCTTT	TRBJ1-1	TRBD1	many	TRBV28
CASSPASGGGQETQYF	TGTGCCAGCAGCCCTGCTTCCGGCGGGGGCCAAGAGACCCAGTACTTC	TRBJ2-5	TRBD2	.	TRBV7-9
CASSQGRLAGDTQYF	TGTGCCAGCAGCCAAGGCAGACTAGCGGGAGATACGCAGTATTTT	TRBJ2-3	TRBD2	.	TRBV3-1/TRBV3-2
CASSYPARRTDSNQPQHF	TGTGCCAGCAGTTATCCGGCTAGGAGGACCGATAGCAATCAGCCCCAGCATTTT	TRBJ1-5	.	.	TRBV6-9
CASSLGQPNEQFF	TGTGCCAGCAGCTTGGGACAGCCCAATGAGCAGTTCTTC	TRBJ2-1	TRBD1	.	TRBV7-9
CASSLYTSDTQYF	TGTGCCAGCAGCCTATACACCTCAGATACGCAGTATTTT	TRBJ2-3	.	.	TRBV3-1/TRBV3-2
CASSGGIKQYF	TGTGCCAGCAGTGGAGGGATTAAGCAGTACTTC	TRBJ2-7	.	.	TRBV25-1
CAWRVPRGRGKNTEAFF	TGTGCCTGGAGAGTCCCGCGGGGGAGGGGGAAGAACACTGAAGCTTTCTTT	TRBJ1-1	.	.	TRBV30
CASSQGGTQENQPQHF	TGCGCCAGCAGCCAAGGGGGCACCCAGGAGAATCAGCCCCAGCATTTT	TRBJ1-5	.	.	TRBV4-1
CASSLDLGQGWGGTYNEQFF	TGTGCCAGCAGCTTGGATCTCGGACAGGGATGGGGGGGTACCTACAATGAGCAGTTCTTC	TRBJ2-1	.	once	TRBV5-4
CASSLVYRGFTEAFF	TGTGCCAGCAGCTTAGTGTACAGGGGGTTCACTGAAGCTTTCTTT	TRBJ1-1	TRBD1	.	TRBV7-2
CASSPWTSGRPFQETQYF	TGTGCCAGCAGCCCGTGGACTAGCGGGAGGCCTTTTCAAGAGACCCAGTACTTC	TRBJ2-5	TRBD2	.	TRBV28
CASRQAPGAQYF	TGTGCCAGCAGACAGGCCCCCGGGGCCCAGTACTTC	TRBJ2-5	.	.	TRBV2
CASSAPNEQFF	TGTGCCAGCAGTGCCCCTAATGAGCAGTTCTTC	TRBJ2-1	.	.	TRBV6-2/TRBV6-3
CASSPAGGRGEQYF	TGTGCCAGCAGCCCAGCGGGAGGCAGAGGCGAGCAGTACTTC	TRBJ2-7	TRBD2	large	TRBV3-1/TRBV3-2
CAWSVYRENYGYTF	TGTGCCTGGAGTGTGTACAGGGAGAACTATGGCTACACCTTC	TRBJ1-2	.	few	TRBV30
CSVAAMNTEAFF	TGCAGCGTTGCGGCGATGAACACTGAAGCTTTCTTT	TRBJ1-1	.	once	TRBV29-1
CASSLVRLAGEQFF	TGTGCCAGCAGCTTGGTTCGGCTAGCAGGTGAGCAGTTCTTC	TRBJ2-1	.	.	TRBV5-6
CASSPLAGEGETQYF	TGTGCCAGCAGCCCACTAGCGGGGGAGGGAGAGACCCAGTACTTC	TRBJ2-5	TRBD2	.	TRBV11-2
CASSDEGLAGGRTGELFF	TGTGCCAGCAGTGATGAGGGACTAGCGGGAGGACGAACCGGGGAGCTGTTTTTT	TRBJ2-2	TRBD2	.	TRBV25-1
CASSWGLGITGDTQYF	TGTGCCAGCAGCTGGGGGTTGGGGATAACTGGAGATACGCAGTATTTT	TRBJ2-3	.	.	TRBV7-6
CAWSLREGREQFF	TGTGCCTGGAGTCTGAGGGAGGGTAGGGAGCAGTTCTTC	TRBJ2-1	TRBD2	medium-sized	TRBV30
CATSDWGTRDRQETQYF	TGTGCCACCAGTGATTGGGGGACTAGAGACCGCCAAGAGACCCAGTACTTC	TRBJ2-5	TRBD2	.	TRBV24-1
CASSPAGGRGELFF	TGTGCCAGCAGCCCAGCGGGGGGCCGTGGGGAGCTGTTTTTT	TRBJ2-2	TRBD2	many	TRBV3-1/TRBV3-2